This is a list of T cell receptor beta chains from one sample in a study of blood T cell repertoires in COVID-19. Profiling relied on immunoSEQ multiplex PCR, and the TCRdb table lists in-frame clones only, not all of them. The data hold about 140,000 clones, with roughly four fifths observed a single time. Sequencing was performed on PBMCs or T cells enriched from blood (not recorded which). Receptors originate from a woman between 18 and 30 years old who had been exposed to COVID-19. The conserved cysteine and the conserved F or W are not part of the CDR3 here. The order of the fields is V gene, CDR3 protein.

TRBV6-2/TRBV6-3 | ASSYPFQPQH
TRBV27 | ARRDRGPGEQY
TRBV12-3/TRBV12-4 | ASAGTSGTQSF
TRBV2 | ASRTGSLTHGYT
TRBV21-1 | ASSKAEGGTGSKNIQY
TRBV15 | ATSRVGSLAGANEQF
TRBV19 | ASSMMAGRQPQH
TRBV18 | ASSLLDRGNQPQH
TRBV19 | ASRPGQFYGYT
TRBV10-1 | ASSERRDSNEQF
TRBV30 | AWSRTSGRGSYEQY
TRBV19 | ASRGLGEAKGGRETQY
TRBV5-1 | ASSLGAANTEAF
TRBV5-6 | ASSSTIVGGSSYEQY
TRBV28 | ASSSPPRAGYNEQF
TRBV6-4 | ASSGGSSYNEQF
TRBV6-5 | ASRRATEAF
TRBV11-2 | ASSLGDFSYEQY
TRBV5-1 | ASSLGGRGEQF
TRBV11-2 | ASIDPGQGVNTEAF
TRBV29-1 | SVEDFRGSNNEQF
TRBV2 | ASRGQVNSPLH
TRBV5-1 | ASSLGGTGGGEQY
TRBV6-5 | ASTQDTLGNTIY
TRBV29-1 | SVGASGSSGDEQF
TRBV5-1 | ASSFNSGSYEQY
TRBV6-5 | ASSLALLDEQF
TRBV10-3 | ATSGTGAVYSNQPQH
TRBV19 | ASSIGRGNTIY
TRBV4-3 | ASSHSGGSSYEQY
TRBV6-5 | ASSPGQVNQPQH
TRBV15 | ATSRDSSGYGYT
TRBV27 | ASSLTGGADTQY
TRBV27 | ASSSYREPNYGYT
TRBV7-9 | ASSKKQGVTEAF
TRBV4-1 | ASSQELRLGAF
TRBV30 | AWSVRPSSGANVLT
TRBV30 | AWSGKGAYEQY
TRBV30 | AWSQDSTGGYT
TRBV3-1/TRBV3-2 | ASSQEVLKLGGYT
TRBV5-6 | ASSSRDSEQY